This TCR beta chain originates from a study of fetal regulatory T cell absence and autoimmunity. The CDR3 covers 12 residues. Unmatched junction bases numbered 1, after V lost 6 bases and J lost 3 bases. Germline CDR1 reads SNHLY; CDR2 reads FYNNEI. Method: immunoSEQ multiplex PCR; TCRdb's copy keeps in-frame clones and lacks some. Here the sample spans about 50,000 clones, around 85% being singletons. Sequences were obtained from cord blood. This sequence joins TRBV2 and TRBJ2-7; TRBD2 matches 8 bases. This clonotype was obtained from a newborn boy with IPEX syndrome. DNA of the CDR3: TGTGCCAGCAGGGGACTAGTCTACGAGCAGTACTTC. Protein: CASRGLVYEQYF.